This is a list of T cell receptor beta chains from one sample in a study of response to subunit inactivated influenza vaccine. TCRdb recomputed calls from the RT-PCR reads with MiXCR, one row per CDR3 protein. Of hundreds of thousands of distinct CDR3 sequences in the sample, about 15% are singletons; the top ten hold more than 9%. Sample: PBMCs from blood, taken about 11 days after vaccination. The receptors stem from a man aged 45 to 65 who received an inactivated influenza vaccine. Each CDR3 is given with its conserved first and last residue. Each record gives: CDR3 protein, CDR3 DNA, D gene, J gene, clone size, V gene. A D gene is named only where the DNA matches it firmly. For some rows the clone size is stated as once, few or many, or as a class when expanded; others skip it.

CASSQERDANTGELFF | TGCGCCAGCAGCCAAGAGCGGGACGCGAACACCGGGGAGCTGTTTTTT | . | TRBJ2-2 | . | TRBV4-3
CASSKGGNQPQHF | TGTGCCAGCAGTAAGGGGGGCAATCAGCCCCAGCATTTT | . | TRBJ1-5 | many | TRBV7-9
CASSLWTESYNEQFF | TGTGCCAGCAGTTTGTGGACAGAGTCCTACAATGAGCAGTTCTTC | . | TRBJ2-1 | few | TRBV12-3/TRBV12-4
CASTVDRLSSAFF | TGTGCCAGCACCGTCGACAGGTTATCTTCAGCTTTCTTT | . | TRBJ1-1 | . | TRBV28
CASSGGWGNEQFF | TGTGCCAGCAGCGGGGGGTGGGGGAATGAGCAGTTCTTC | TRBD2 | TRBJ2-1 | many | TRBV28
CASTQGRNTEAFF | TGCGCCAGTACCCAGGGGCGGAACACTGAAGCTTTCTTT | . | TRBJ1-1 | few | TRBV5-1
CASSLEGLHNEQFF | TGCGCCAGCAGCTTGGAGGGCTTGCACAATGAGCAGTTCTTC | . | TRBJ2-1 | . | TRBV5-1
CSATSGGTASNQPQHF | TGCAGTGCTACCTCCGGAGGGACAGCTAGCAATCAGCCCCAGCATTTT | TRBD1 | TRBJ1-5 | . | TRBV20-1
CASSLSTTNTGELFF | TGCGCCAGCAGCTTGAGCACCACGAACACCGGGGAGCTGTTTTTT | . | TRBJ2-2 | few | TRBV5-1
CSVPRGLDTQYF | TGCAGCGTTCCCCGGGGTTTGGATACGCAGTATTTT | . | TRBJ2-3 | . | TRBV29-1
CASSLGETVDTQYF | TGCGCCAGCAGCTTGGGGGAGACAGTGGATACGCAGTATTTT | . | TRBJ2-3 | . | TRBV5-1
CASSVLGGTDTQYF | TGTGCCAGCAGCGTATTGGGGGGAACAGATACGCAGTATTTT | . | TRBJ2-3 | few | TRBV9
CSARGGADTGELFF | TGCAGCGCCCGGGGGGGGGCGGACACCGGGGAGCTGTTTTTT | TRBD2 | TRBJ2-2 | . | TRBV29-1
CASSIRDSGEQYF | TGCGCCAGCAGCATCCGGGATTCTGGGGAGCAGTACTTC | . | TRBJ2-7 | . | TRBV5-1
CASSTSTASGANVLTF | TGTGCCAGCAGCACCTCGACGGCCTCTGGGGCCAACGTCCTGACTTTC | . | TRBJ2-6 | few | TRBV11-1
CASGEVTDTQYF | TGTGCCAGTGGGGAAGTGACAGATACGCAGTATTTT | . | TRBJ2-3 | . | TRBV7-9
CASSFERGQETQYF | TGTGCCAGCAGCTTCGAACGGGGACAAGAGACCCAGTACTTC | . | TRBJ2-5 | . | TRBV7-9
CSASDKVGFYEQYF | TGCAGTGCTAGCGACAAGGTCGGTTTCTACGAGCAGTACTTC | . | TRBJ2-7 | few | TRBV20-1
CSVGMRQGSGANVLTF | TGCAGCGTTGGGATGCGACAGGGATCTGGGGCCAACGTCCTGACTTTC | TRBD1 | TRBJ2-6 | . | TRBV29-1
CASSLEGAGNTEAFF | TGTGCCAGCAGCCTGGAGGGGGCTGGGAACACTGAAGCTTTCTTT | TRBD1 | TRBJ1-1 | many | TRBV7-2
CASSNLAEQFF | TGTGCCAGCAGTAATCTAGCAGAACAGTTCTTC | . | TRBJ2-1 | many | TRBV9
CASSLNPNYGYTF | TGTGCCAGCAGCTTAAACCCTAACTATGGCTACACCTTC | . | TRBJ1-2 | many | TRBV11-2
CASSPSHSNQPQHF | TGTGCCAGCAGCCCTTCACATAGCAATCAGCCCCAGCATTTT | . | TRBJ1-5 | few | TRBV7-2
CASSPGRETGELFF | TGCGCCAGCAGCCCCGGAAGGGAGACCGGGGAGCTGTTTTTT | . | TRBJ2-2 | few | TRBV5-1
CASTSPGAYTGELFF | TGTGCCAGTACCTCCCCGGGGGCATACACCGGGGAGCTGTTTTTT | . | TRBJ2-2 | few | TRBV7-2
CASSGPGGAATGELFF | TGTGCCAGCAGCGGCCCAGGGGGCGCAGCCACCGGGGAGCTGTTTTTT | TRBD1 | TRBJ2-2 | many | TRBV9
CASSLHGGTNTEAFF | TGCGCCAGCAGCTTGCACGGGGGGACGAACACTGAAGCTTTCTTT | . | TRBJ1-1 | . | TRBV5-1
CASSHPGGGRATEAFF | TGTGCCAGCAGCCACCCCGGGGGAGGAAGAGCGACTGAAGCTTTCTTT | . | TRBJ1-1 | few | TRBV11-2
CASSISETRHYNEQFF | TGTGCCAGCAGTATTTCCGAGACTAGACACTACAATGAGCAGTTCTTC | . | TRBJ2-1 | . | TRBV27
CSATDARAISGEQYF | TGCAGTGCAACGGACGCCAGGGCAATTAGTGGCGAGCAGTACTTC | . | TRBJ2-7 | . | TRBV20-1
CSARDPHAATNEKLFF | TGCAGTGCTAGAGACCCACACGCCGCAACTAATGAAAAACTGTTTTTT | . | TRBJ1-4 | . | TRBV20-1